The 30 T cell receptor beta chains in this list originate from one sample, sequenced in a study of cytomegalovirus exposure and HLA in healthy donors. Use of 60 Vbeta and 13 Jbeta primers characterized the PCR. Only in-frame clones appear in the TCRdb table, and some are missing; sequencing was by immunoSEQ multiplex PCR. Of 45,000 to 65,000 clones listed, more than 65% are singletons. What was sequenced was PBMCs. The receptors were gathered from a woman aged 18 to 35 in good health and CMV-seronegative.

This clone was seen more than once but under ten times. The chain carries TRBV28 and TRBJ1-4; D call uncertain. This CDR3 has 11 amino acids. Germline values: CDR1 MDHEN, CDR2 SYDVKM. Trimming took off 7 bases at V and 10 bases at J, with 10 bases between the two ends. In nucleotides, the CDR3 is TGTGCCAGCACCGGAGTGGGAAAACTGTTTTTT. It translates to CASTGVGKLFF. Supplemented by reference TRBV28 and TRBJ1-4, the full variable domain reads DVKVTQSSRYLVKRTGEKVFLECVQDMDHENMFWYRQDPGLGLRLIYFSYDVKMKEKGDIPEGYSVSREKKERFSLILESASTNQTSMYLCASTGVGKLFFGSGTQLSVL.

The table lists this clone with a few counts. J is TRBJ2-1 and V is TRBV13; D is unclear. V lost 2 bases, J lost 14 bases, and 25 bases lay in between. The germline CDR1 and CDR2 sequences are PRHDT and FYEKMQ (reference sequence). This CDR3 is 16 amino acids long. The CDR3 sequence is CASSLKSRSSWSSEFF. Here the CDR3 DNA reads TGTGCCAGCAGCTTAAAATCCCGTTCATCCTGGTCGAGCGAGTTCTTC.

This sequence joins TRBV10-1 and TRBJ1-3; D remains unclear. The germline V and J ends were trimmed by 3 bases and 8 bases, with 11 bases remaining between them. The CDR3 sequence is 13 residues long. CDR1 is WNHNN and CDR2 is SYGVQD in the germline V gene (reference sequence). The CDR3: CASSESGIDTIYF. For the CDR3, the DNA is TGCGCCAGCAGTGAATCGGGTATCGACACCATATATTTT.

Written as DNA, the CDR3 is TGTGCCAGCAGTTCCCTACTCTCGGCCTACAATGAGCAGTTCTTC. Residues: CASSSLLSAYNEQFF. The chain joins TRBV27 to TRBJ2-1, with D uncertain. Deletions cut 4 bases from V and 2 bases from J, with 12 bases between. Germline lookup yields CDR1 MNHEY and CDR2 SMNVEV (reference sequence). There are 15 residues in the CDR3.

This clone was counted only a few times. J is TRBJ1-5 and V is TRBV18; D is perhaps TRBD1 (5 bases). Per germline, CDR1 KGHSH and CDR2 LQKENI. This CDR3 is built from 13 residues. V was cut by 8 bases and J by 3 bases, with 11 bases left in between. CDR3 sequence: CASLNGANQPQHF. CDR3 DNA sequence: TGTGCCAGCCTCAATGGGGCCAATCAGCCCCAGCATTTT.

A remark on this clone: Its ends do not fully match the called genes, so a read error is possible. The V and J genes are TRBV7-3 and TRBJ2-1, with D possibly matching TRBD2 (5 bases). The CDR3 is 15 amino acids. Germline values: CDR1 SGHTA, CDR2 FQGTGA. In nucleotides, the CDR3 is TGTGCCAGCAGCTTACCTCCCGCGGGCTACAATCAGCAGTTCTTC. This translates into CASSLPPAGYNQQFF.

The chain combines TRBV4-1 with TRBJ2-7, with D maybe TRBD2 (7 bases). The V gene lost 1 base and the J gene lost 7 bases, with 23 bases spanning the gap. The length of the CDR3 is 17 residues. CDR1 is MGHRA, CDR2 YSYEKL, per germline. The CDR3 is CASSQATGGSGAKEQYF. The CDR3 nucleotides are TGCGCCAGCAGCCAAGCTACCGGGGGGTCAGGGGCGAAGGAGCAGTACTTC.

This chain joins TRBV6-1 and TRBJ2-5, with 7 bases matching TRBD2. The junction had 15 bases not matched to a gene; V was cut back by 8 bases and J by 6 bases. The CDR3 contains 15 residues. Germline values: CDR1 MNHNS, CDR2 SASEGT. CDR3 residues: CASEISSGFEKTQYF. The CDR3 DNA reads TGTGCCAGCGAGATATCTAGCGGATTCGAGAAGACCCAGTACTTC.

J is TRBJ1-1 and V is TRBV7-9; 8 bases line up with TRBD1. V dropped 5 bases and J dropped 11; count of bases not matched to a gene: 10. Germline assignment: CDR1 SEHNR and CDR2 FQNEAQ (reference sequence). There are 13 residues in the CDR3. The CDR3: CASSTASDRAAFF. The CDR3 DNA is TGTGCCAGCAGCACCGCCTCGGACAGGGCTGCTTTCTTT.

This clone showed up just a few times. The chain combines TRBV7-3 with TRBJ2-3; D is perhaps TRBD2 (6 bases). Trimming left V 8 bases short and J 1 base short, with 10 bases between. The CDR3 sequence is 13 residues long. Germline V CDR1 and CDR2: SGHTA, FQGTGA. The CDR3 DNA reads as TGTGCCAGCCTGGGAGGCGGCACAGATACGCAGTATTTT. As protein: CASLGGGTDTQYF. The full variable domain, in which reference TRBV7-3 and TRBJ2-3 provide the parts outside the CDR3, is GAGVSQTPSNKVTEKGKYVELRCDPISGHTALYWYRQSLGQGPEFLIYFQGTGAADDSGLPNDRFFAVRPEGSVSTLKIQRTERGDSAVYLCASLGGGTDTQYFGPGTRLTVL.

This clone is a singleton in its sample. The genes are TRBV19 and TRBJ1-5, with 11 bases lining up with TRBD1. This CDR3 region has 14 residues. Germline V CDR1 and CDR2: LNHDA, SQIVND (reference sequence). The V gene end was trimmed by 7 bases and the J gene end by 5 bases; junction bases not matched to a gene: 4. The CDR3 loop is CASKDRGLDQPQHF. CDR3 nucleotide sequence: TGTGCCAGTAAGGACAGGGGGCTGGATCAGCCCCAGCATTTT.

This rearrangement joins TRBV28 to TRBJ2-7; D unclear. Looked up from germline, CDR1 is MDHEN and CDR2 is SYDVKM. The CDR3 is 11 amino acids. The V gene lost 6 bases and the J gene lost 4 bases, with 7 bases spanning the gap. CDR3 in DNA: TGTGCCAGCAGCCGTTTTTACGAGCAGTACTTC. Translated: CASSRFYEQYF.

The rearrangement joins TRBV6-6 to TRBJ2-5; 12 nucleotides line up with TRBD2. The length of the CDR3 is 15 residues. Trimming at V came to 2 bases and at J to 5 bases, leaving 3 bases not matched to a gene. Per germline, CDR1 MNHNY and CDR2 SVGAGI (reference sequence). CDR3 loop: CASSYGLAGWETQYF. In DNA, the CDR3 is TGTGCCAGCAGTTACGGACTAGCGGGATGGGAGACCCAGTACTTC.

The chain links TRBV6-4 to TRBJ2-3, with 10 bases aligning to TRBD2. CDR3 size: 15 residues. Germline-derived CDR1 and CDR2 are MRHNA and SNTAGT. With 5 bases clipped from V and 5 bases from J, the junction kept 7 bases outside the gene matches. The CDR3 region has the DNA TGTGCCAGCAGTAGCCTAGCGGGAGAGGAAGATACGCAGTATTTT. Its translation is CASSSLAGEEDTQYF.

The rearrangement uses TRBV7-9 and TRBJ2-7, with TRBD1 matching over 7 bases. This CDR3 contains 15 residues. The J segment lost 2 bases and the V segment lost 5 bases, leaving 9 bases of the junction unmatched. The germline gives CDR1 SEHNR, CDR2 FQNEAQ (reference sequence). The CDR3 is CASSPRTGHPYEQYF. DNA for the CDR3: TGTGCCAGCAGCCCACGGACAGGACACCCCTACGAGCAGTACTTC.

The V call is TRBV30, the J call TRBJ2-5; TRBD1 is a possible D gene (7 bases). Trimming removed 4 bases from V and 6 bases from J, with 21 bases in between. Germline loops: CDR1 GTSNPN, CDR2 SVGIG (reference sequence). The CDR3 totals 15 residues. The DNA of the CDR3 is TGTGCCTGGACCGACAAGGGGGCGGGGACGAAGACCCAGTACTTC. It codes for CAWTDKGAGTKTQYF.

The chain recombines TRBV6-1 with TRBJ2-5; TRBD2 agrees at 8 bases. Germline CDR1 reads MNHNS; CDR2 reads SASEGT. The V segment lost 6 bases and the J segment 8 bases; nucleotides outside the gene matches: 11. CDR3 length: 14 amino acids. This CDR3 is CASSAIQREKTQYF. The DNA for the CDR3 is TGTGCCAGCAGCGCCATTCAGCGGGAGAAAACCCAGTACTTC.

The chain combines TRBV7-3 with TRBJ2-2; no clear D gene. From germline, CDR1 is SGHTA and CDR2 FQGTGA. There are 13 residues in the CDR3. V was cut by 5 bases and J by 3 bases, with 7 bases left in between. The CDR3 reads CASSPADTGELFF. The DNA for the CDR3 is TGTGCCAGCAGCCCCGCGGACACCGGGGAGCTGTTTTTT.

The gene calls are TRBV4-1 and TRBJ1-2, with TRBD1 as a possible D gene (5 bases). Germline V gives CDR1 MGHRA, CDR2 YSYEKL. The germline V and J ends were trimmed by 0 bases and 4 bases, with 21 bases remaining between them. CDR3 size: 18 residues. The CDR3 loop is CASSQDGAGGGKIYGYTF. The DNA for the CDR3 is TGCGCCAGCAGCCAAGATGGGGCCGGGGGGGGAAAGATCTATGGCTACACCTTC.

Here the CDR3 reads CASSTETSGSIRFF. CDR3 coding DNA: TGTGCCAGCAGCACCGAGACTAGCGGGAGTATTCGGTTCTTC. The chain combines TRBV13 with TRBJ2-1, with 12 nucleotides matching TRBD2. The V gene end was trimmed by 5 bases and the J gene end by 15 bases; junction bases not matched to a gene: 11. Germline loops: CDR1 PRHDT, CDR2 FYEKMQ (reference sequence). The CDR3 loop spans 14 amino acids.

The V call is TRBV7-8, the J call TRBJ2-2, with TRBD1 identical over 7 bases. The V gene's germline CDR1 is SGHVS and CDR2 FQNEAQ. V lost 5 bases, J lost 6 bases, and 6 bases stayed unmatched. The CDR3 loop spans 14 amino acids. The CDR3 region is CASSPTTGAGELFF. The CDR3 DNA is TGTGCCAGCAGCCCCACCACAGGGGCCGGGGAGCTGTTTTTT.

Turning to this clone: One end of the junction is discordant with germline, which a read error may explain. The V and J genes are TRBV7-9 and TRBJ2-7, with a weak D call TRBD2 (5 bases). CDR3 length: 17 amino acids. Germline assignment: CDR1 SEHNR and CDR2 FQNEAQ (reference sequence). CDR3 nucleotide sequence: TGTTCCAGCAGCTTAGCGCCGTATGCACAGACCTCCTACGAGCAGTACTTC. Encoded protein: CSSSLAPYAQTSYEQYF.

The rearrangement links TRBV19 to TRBJ2-7; D might be TRBD2 (5 bases). The germline V gene encodes CDR1 LNHDA and CDR2 SQIVND (reference sequence). This CDR3 has 12 residues. V lost 5 bases, J lost 2 bases, and 7 bases lay in between. The CDR3 sequence is CASSPGTYEQYF. The CDR3 region has the DNA TGTGCCAGTAGTCCCGGGACCTACGAGCAGTACTTC. Looking up the rest from reference TRBV19 and TRBJ2-7 gives the full variable domain: DGGITQSPKYLFRKEGQNVTLSCEQNLNHDAMYWYRQDPGQGLRLIYYSQIVNDFQKGDIAEGYSVSREKKESFPLTVTSAQKNPTAFYLCASSPGTYEQYFGPGTRLTVT.

The rearrangement links TRBV19 to TRBJ2-3; TRBD2 matches 7 bases. This CDR3 contains 13 residues. V gave up 4 bases and J gave up 6 bases; unmatched junction bases: 4. In germline, CDR1 is LNHDA, CDR2 SQIVND (reference sequence). In DNA form, the CDR3 reads TGTGCCAGTAGTAATCAAGCGGGGGATACGCAGTATTTT. Its translation is CASSNQAGDTQYF.

The gene calls are TRBV19 and TRBJ1-4, with 12 bases identical to TRBD1. V dropped 3 bases and J dropped 8; count of bases not matched to a gene: 4. This CDR3 contains 15 residues. In germline, CDR1 is LNHDA, CDR2 SQIVND (reference sequence). The CDR3 reads CASSMGQGAREKLFF. CDR3 bases: TGTGCCAGTAGTATGGGACAGGGGGCGCGCGAAAAACTGTTTTTT.

The rearrangement uses TRBV6-1 and TRBJ2-3, with 9 bases fitting TRBD1. This CDR3 is 14 amino acids long. CDR1 and CDR2 (germline): MNHNS, SASEGT. Trimming at V came to 5 bases and at J to 2 bases, leaving 2 bases not matched to a gene. CDR3 DNA sequence: TGTGCCAGCAGTAGGGACAGGGCCACAGATACGCAGTATTTT. Its protein product is CASSRDRATDTQYF.

The chain couples TRBV6-5 to TRBJ1-5; D uncertain. The CDR3 has 15 amino acids. The germline gives CDR1 MNHEY, CDR2 SVGAGI. The V and J ends lost 0 bases and 7 bases respectively, with 13 bases between them. CDR3 in amino acids: CASSYSYSPGQPQHF. DNA of the CDR3: TGTGCCAGCAGTTACTCGTATTCCCCGGGGCAGCCCCAGCATTTT.

The chain uses TRBV7-6 and TRBJ2-7, with 8 nucleotides matching TRBD1. The CDR3 has 16 residues. Trimming took 2 bases from V and 2 from J; bases not matched to a gene: 8. CDR1 SGHVS and CDR2 FNYEAQ come from the germline V gene. The chain's CDR3 is CASSLSGGAAPYEQYF. CDR3 coding DNA: TGTGCCAGCAGCTTATCAGGGGGCGCGGCCCCCTACGAGCAGTACTTC.

In this sample, this clone turned up a few times. This sequence joins TRBV6-1 and TRBJ1-1; D is unclear. The V gene lost 8 bases and the J gene lost 0 bases, with 10 bases spanning the gap. Germline CDR1 MNHNS, CDR2 SASEGT. CDR3 length equals 13 residues. This CDR3 is CASELEVNTEAFF. CDR3 DNA sequence: TGTGCCAGCGAGTTGGAGGTGAACACTGAAGCTTTCTTT.

The chain couples TRBV30 to TRBJ1-1; tentatively, D is TRBD1 (5 bases). Germline V gene data show CDR1 as GTSNPN and CDR2 as SVGIG (reference sequence). The CDR3 spans 10 residues. V was cut by 4 bases and J by 11 bases, with 11 bases left in between. CDR3 sequence: CAWTNGAAFF. The CDR3 nucleotides read TGTGCCTGGACGAATGGGGCTGCTTTCTTT.